Given below is one T cell receptor beta chain in context. Germline trimming cut 5 bases from V and 9 bases from J; bases unmatched to any gene: 13. The CDR3 spans 16 residues. CDR1 is SGHTA, CDR2 FQGNSA, per germline. This sample stems from a study of cytomegalovirus exposure and HLA in healthy donors. The table came from immunoSEQ multiplex PCR; TCRdb's copy has only in-frame clones and leaves some out. The table lists a few hundred thousand clones, around 90% of them singletons, with around 0.96% in the top ten. The rearrangement uses TRBV7-2 and TRBJ1-6; 7 bases fit TRBD1. The TCR was taken from a man aged 25-40 years in good health and CMV-seronegative. The sample was PBMCs. CDR3 DNA sequence: TGTGCCAGCAGCCGAACAGGGGCCCAGAGGCTTTCACCCCTCCACTTT. This sequence encodes CASSRTGAQRLSPLHF. Variable domain in full (rest from reference TRBV7-2 and TRBJ1-6): GAGVSQSPSNKVTEKGKDVELRCDPISGHTALYWYRQSLGQGLEFLIYFQGNSAPDKSGLPSDRFSAERTGGSVSTLTIQRTQQEDSAVYLCASSRTGAQRLSPLHFGNGTRLTVT.